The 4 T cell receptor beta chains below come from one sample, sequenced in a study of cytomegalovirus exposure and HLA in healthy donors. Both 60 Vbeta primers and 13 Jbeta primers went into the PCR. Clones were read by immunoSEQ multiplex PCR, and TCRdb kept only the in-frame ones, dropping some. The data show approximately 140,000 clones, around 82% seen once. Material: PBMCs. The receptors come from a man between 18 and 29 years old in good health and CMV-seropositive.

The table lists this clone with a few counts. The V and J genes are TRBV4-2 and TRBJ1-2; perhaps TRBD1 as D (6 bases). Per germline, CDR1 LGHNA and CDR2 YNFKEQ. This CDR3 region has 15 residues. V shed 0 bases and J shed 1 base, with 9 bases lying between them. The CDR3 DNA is TGTGCCAGCAGCCAAGATCAGGGGTTTAACTATGGCTACACCTTC. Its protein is CASSQDQGFNYGYTF.

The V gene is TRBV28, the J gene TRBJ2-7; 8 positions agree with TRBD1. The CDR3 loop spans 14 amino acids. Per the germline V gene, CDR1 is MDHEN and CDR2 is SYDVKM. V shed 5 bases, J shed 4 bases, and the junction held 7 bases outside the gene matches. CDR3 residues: CASSRGQGGYEQYF. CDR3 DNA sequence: TGTGCCAGCAGTAGAGGACAGGGTGGATACGAGCAGTACTTC.

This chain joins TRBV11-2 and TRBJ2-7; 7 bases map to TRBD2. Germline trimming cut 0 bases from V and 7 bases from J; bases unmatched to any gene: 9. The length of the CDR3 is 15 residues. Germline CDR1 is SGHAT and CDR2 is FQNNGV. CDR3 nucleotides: TGTGCCAGCAGCTTAGATTTGGGGCTAGCGGCTGAGCAGTACTTC. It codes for CASSLDLGLAAEQYF.

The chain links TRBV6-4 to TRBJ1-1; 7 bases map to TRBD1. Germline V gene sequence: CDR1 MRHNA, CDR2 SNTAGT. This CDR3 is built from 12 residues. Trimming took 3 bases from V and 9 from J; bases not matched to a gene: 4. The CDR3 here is CASSEVGGKAFF. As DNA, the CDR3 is TGTGCCAGCAGTGAGGTAGGGGGCAAAGCTTTCTTT.